A single sample is the source of the 16 T cell receptor beta chains below, sequenced in a study of identical twins. TCRdb reprocessed the 5' RACE reads via MiXCR and lists one record per CDR3 protein. The sample includes some 630,000 distinct CDR3 sequences, about 7% of them seen just once. The sample also formed part of further work on yellow fever vaccine responses in identical twins.

Sequencing used PBMCs. The receptors here all came from a woman aged 18-29 years in good health.

This clonotype turned up a few times. The rearrangement joins TRBV2 to TRBJ1-5; unclear D gene. Per germline, CDR1 SNHLY and CDR2 FYNNEI. V was shortened by 8 bases and J by 1 base, with 12 bases between the two germline ends. This CDR3 comprises 14 residues. CDR3 region: CASRAGVSNQPQHF. Here the CDR3 DNA reads TGTGCCAGCCGGGCCGGGGTGAGCAATCAGCCCCAGCATTTT.

V and J are TRBV7-9 and TRBJ2-3, with D maybe TRBD1 (6 bases). There are 16 residues in the CDR3. Trimming stripped 0 bases from V and 0 bases from J, with 10 bases between. Germline values: CDR1 SEHNR, CDR2 FQNEAQ (reference sequence). Here the CDR3 DNA reads TGTGCCAGCAGCTTAGCGCCAGGGGCTAGCACAGATACGCAGTATTTT. Protein sequence: CASSLAPGASTDTQYF.

This clonotype was counted many times. The chain joins TRBV29-1 to TRBJ1-1, with 9 bases identical to TRBD1. This CDR3 has 13 amino acids. The trim removed 6 bases at V and 8 bases at J, leaving 10 bases unmatched. CDR1 and CDR2 from the germline V gene are SQVTM and ANQGSEA. The CDR3 sequence: CSVPGTGRLEAFF. The CDR3 nucleotides read TGCAGCGTGCCCGGGACAGGGAGGCTCGAAGCTTTCTTT.

This clonotype appeared many times. The chain has TRBV12-3 or TRBV12-4 and TRBJ2-2; 7 nucleotides agree with TRBD2. The CDR3 sequence is 15 residues long. The trim removed 6 bases at V and 4 bases at J, leaving 8 bases unmatched. The CDR3 region has the DNA TGTGCCAGCAGAGGGTGGGGGGGTGGCACCGGGGAGCTGTTTTTT. Translation: CASRGWGGGTGELFF.

In this sample, this clonotype turned up many times. The chain carries TRBV11-3 and TRBJ2-1, with no clear D. V lost 0 bases to trimming and J lost 3 bases, with 12 bases between them. Germline V lookup: CDR1 SGHNT, CDR2 YENEEA. The CDR3 length is 16 residues. In DNA form, the CDR3 reads TGTGCCAGCAGCTTAGATTACTGGCCGAACTACAATGAGCAGTTCTTC. Its translation is CASSLDYWPNYNEQFF.

The chain couples TRBV7-9 to TRBJ2-2; possibly TRBD1 for D (5 bases). This CDR3 contains 15 residues. Trimming removed 3 bases from V and 5 bases from J, with 13 bases in between. The V gene's germline CDR1 is SEHNR and CDR2 FQNEAQ (reference sequence). CDR3 nucleotide sequence: TGTGCCAGCAGCTTCGGTCAGGGTGAGACCGGGGAGCTGTTTTTT. It specifies CASSFGQGETGELFF. The variable domain in full, with the rest retrieved from reference TRBV7-9 and TRBJ2-2, is DTGVSQNPRHKITKRGQNVTFRCDPISEHNRLYWYRQTLGQGPEFLTYFQNEAQLEKSRLLSDRFSAERPKGSFSTLEIQRTEQGDSAMYLCASSFGQGETGELFFGEGSRLTVL.

This chain links TRBV12-3 or TRBV12-4 with TRBJ2-3; D uncertain. The CDR3 sequence is 14 residues long. V was pared by 7 bases and J by 0 bases, with 11 bases between. CDR3 protein: CASTARASTDTQYF. The CDR3 coding sequence is TGTGCCAGCACCGCTCGGGCTAGCACAGATACGCAGTATTTT.

The CDR3 is CASSHLLLHQEETQYF. The CDR3, as DNA: TGTGCCAGCAGCCACCTGCTTCTGCACCAGGAAGAGACCCAGTACTTC. The chain employs TRBV11-2 and TRBJ2-5; D not resolved. The germline V and J ends were trimmed by 5 bases and 3 bases, with 19 bases remaining between them. CDR1 and CDR2 (germline): SGHAT, FQNNGV. CDR3 size: 16 residues.

Concerning this clonotype: This could be a read error, since a much larger clone is one nucleotide away. V usage is TRBV3-1 and J usage is TRBJ2-1, with 7 bases lining up with TRBD2. The V gene end was trimmed by 2 bases and the J gene end by 2 bases; junction bases not matched to a gene: 9. The CDR3 runs 17 residues. The germline V gene encodes CDR1 LGHDT and CDR2 YNNKEL (reference sequence). CDR3: CASSQHLTGGTYNEQFF. Written as DNA, the CDR3 is TGTGCCAGCAGCCAACATCTTACGGGAGGAACCTACAATGAGCAGTTCTTC.

In its sample, this clonotype was seen a few times. V is TRBV20-1 and J is TRBJ1-2; tentative D call: TRBD1 (5 bases). Germline V lookup: CDR1 DFQATT, CDR2 SNEGSKA (reference sequence). The V and J ends lost 5 bases and 8 bases respectively, with 18 bases between them. This CDR3 has 13 amino acids. The CDR3 is CSAGGSIRGGYTF. DNA of the CDR3: TGCAGTGCTGGGGGGTCGATACGGGGCGGCTACACCTTC.

The DNA for the CDR3 is TGTGCCAGCAGCCCACCCGGGACAGGGGGCGAGGGAGCTTTCTTT. Amino acids: CASSPPGTGGEGAFF. V usage is TRBV7-9 and J usage is TRBJ1-1; 12 bases line up with TRBD1. This CDR3 has 15 amino acids. Per the germline V gene, CDR1 is SEHNR and CDR2 is FQNEAQ (reference sequence). Trimming removed 5 bases from V and 10 bases from J; junction bases left unmatched: 11. Full variable domain (outside the CDR3, taken from reference TRBV7-9 and TRBJ1-1): DTGVSQNPRHKITKRGQNVTFRCDPISEHNRLYWYRQTLGQGPEFLTYFQNEAQLEKSRLLSDRFSAERPKGSFSTLEIQRTEQGDSAMYLCASSPPGTGGEGAFFGQGTRLTVV.

This clonotype was observed a few times. This sequence joins TRBV24-1 and TRBJ1-2; no firm D call. CDR1 KGHDR and CDR2 SFDVKD come from the germline V gene. V lost 9 bases, J lost 3 bases, and 13 bases lay in between. The CDR3 runs to 13 residues. The chain's CDR3 is CATSRTEHYGYTF. The CDR3, as DNA: TGTGCCACCTCCCGCACGGAACACTATGGCTACACCTTC.

This clonotype was recorded at least ten times. The rearrangement joins TRBV25-1 to TRBJ2-4; D not resolved. This CDR3 spans 11 amino acids. CDR1 is MGHDK and CDR2 is SYGVNS in the germline V gene. With 8 bases removed from V and 6 bases from J, the gap between germline ends came to 8 bases. The CDR3 loop reads CASGRLNIQYF. Written as DNA, the CDR3 is TGTGCCAGCGGAAGACTAAACATTCAGTACTTC.

This clonotype was seen a handful of times. The rearrangement joins TRBV3-1 to TRBJ2-7; 10 bases match TRBD2. Germline CDR1 reads LGHDT; CDR2 reads YNNKEL (reference sequence). This CDR3 has 15 amino acids. Unmatched junction bases numbered 8, after V lost 4 bases and J lost 5 bases. The chain's CDR3 is CASSPLAGVTDEQYF. In DNA form, the CDR3 reads TGTGCCAGCAGCCCGCTAGCGGGAGTCACAGACGAGCAGTACTTC.

This clonotype showed up many times. The chain has TRBV10-3 and TRBJ1-5, with 7 bases fitting TRBD1. Unmatched junction bases numbered 10, after V lost 10 bases and J lost 4 bases. The germline CDR1 and CDR2 sequences are ENHRY and SYGVKD. This CDR3 has 14 amino acids. The CDR3 region has the DNA TGTGCCACCGGGCCGGGACAGAGTAATCAGCCCCAGCATTTT. Translating gives CATGPGQSNQPQHF.

This clonotype appeared a few times. The chain combines TRBV9 with TRBJ2-7; no clear D gene. Germline-derived CDR1 and CDR2 are SGDLS and YYNGEE. There are 14 residues in the CDR3. Between the trimmed V and J ends, which lost 3 bases and 4 bases, there was a span of 14 bases. The CDR3 loop reads CASSAHSSAYEQYF. CDR3 nucleotides: TGTGCCAGCAGCGCCCACTCCTCAGCGTACGAGCAGTACTTC.